This TCR beta chain was captured by sequencing in a study of cytomegalovirus exposure and HLA in healthy donors. The overall study: Of some 400 genotyped donors, 70% to 85% clustered with self-reported Caucasian donors. Study findings and constraints: V- and J-gene trimming of TCR beta was linked (in a later analysis) to a missense DCLRE1C variant. Confirmation in vitro established that a few CMV-associated chains were specific for CMV antigens. Differences between HLA loci emerged in a later analysis of TCR association rates, with DRB1 most and HLA-C fewest.

PCR used 60 Vbeta primers and 13 Jbeta primers. Repertoires were generated with immunoSEQ multiplex PCR, while TCRdb's copy carries only in-frame clones and drops some. The repertoire consists of over 150,000 clones, with approximately 80% occurring once and the leading ten covering about 1.3%. As for this clone: Antigen specificity is unknown.

Sequencing was carried out using PBMCs. The sequence was collected from a girl aged 2 to 10 in good health and CMV-seropositive.

The CDR3 DNA reads TGTGCCAGCAGCTTCCCGGCCGCGGTTGAAGCTTTCTTT. Residues: CASSFPAAVEAFF. V usage is TRBV7-9 and J usage is TRBJ1-1; D unclear. Germline V gene data show CDR1 as SEHNR and CDR2 as FQNEAQ (reference sequence). The CDR3 loop spans 13 amino acids. V was shortened by 3 bases and J by 7 bases, with 12 bases between the two germline ends.